The clone carrying this T cell receptor beta chain has only a few counts. Its antigen is unidentified. The entry originates in a study of blood T cells in healthy people across ages. Germline V lookup: CDR1 MNHEY, CDR2 SMNVEV (reference sequence). The length of the CDR3 is 18 residues. V was pared by 1 base and J by 2 bases, with 19 bases between. Study-wide points: Strong correlation linked observed beta diversity and percent naive T cells. From one million sequenced T cells, diversity estimates were lower bounds.

The study recruited healthy Caucasian donors from Russia who were aged about 6 to 90. PBMCs, at least 7 million per sample, were isolated. With a J-beta primer mix and a sample-barcoded 5' primer, a second PCR ran roughly 6 to 11 cycles. TCRdb ran MiXCR on the 5' RACE reads and lists one entry per CDR3 protein. The sample has 730,000 or so distinct CDR3 sequences; approximately 40% are singletons. The TCR comes from an elderly man in good health. The sample taken for sequencing was blood. The rearrangement uses TRBV27 and TRBJ2-3; D possibly uses TRBD1 or TRBD2 (5 bases each). CDR3 nucleotides: TGTGCCAGCAGTTTATTTCGAATCGGGGACGGAGACACAGATACGCAGTATTTT. Protein: CASSLFRIGDGDTDTQYF.